This entry lists 5 T cell receptor beta chains sequenced from one sample in a study of neurological immune-mediated disorders (dated by TCRdb to between 2018 and 2020). Library preparation used 5' RACE. Sequencing was carried out with an Illumina HiSeq 2500. TCRdb applied fastp at Q25 and MiXCR to the public reads, then kept only in-frame beta chains. Each CDR3 protein appears once, grouped with its most common genes and DNA. The sample table holds 50,000 to 65,000 distinct CDR3 sequences, of which less than 4.5% were seen once. The ten largest clones represent 1.5% to 2% of the sample. The sample was PBMCs. The receptor source for this set is a man between 25 and 39 years old with multiple sclerosis.

The chain employs TRBV19 and TRBJ1-2; 8 bases agree with TRBD1. J was trimmed by 3 bases and V by 5 bases; bases with no gene match: 5. The CDR3 is made up of 14 amino acids. From germline, CDR1 is LNHDA and CDR2 SQIVND (reference sequence). The chain's CDR3 is CASSVGQGHYGYTF. DNA of the CDR3: TGTGCCAGTAGTGTAGGACAGGGCCACTATGGCTACACCTTC. Full variable domain (remainder filled in from reference TRBV19 and TRBJ1-2): DGGITQSPKYLFRKEGQNVTLSCEQNLNHDAMYWYRQDPGQGLRLIYYSQIVNDFQKGDIAEGYSVSREKKESFPLTVTSAQKNPTAFYLCASSVGQGHYGYTFGSGTRLTVV.

This clonotype was recorded at least ten times. V and J are TRBV9 and TRBJ2-5; possibly TRBD1 or TRBD2 for D (5 bases each). Germline V gene lookup returns CDR1 SGDLS and CDR2 YYNGEE. V lost 0 bases and J 1 base, leaving 10 bases between the germline ends. The CDR3 contains 15 residues. The DNA of the CDR3 is TGTGCCAGCAGCGTAGTATCGGGGCCCCAAGAGACCCAGTACTTC. Its translation is CASSVVSGPQETQYF.

This clonotype showed up many times. The V gene is TRBV5-6, the J gene TRBJ1-6, with D possibly TRBD1 on 5 matching bases. The CDR3 totals 13 residues. CDR1 and CDR2 (germline): SGHDT, YYEEEE. With 5 bases removed from V and 8 bases from J, the gap between germline ends came to 11 bases. This CDR3 is CASSFVGDSPLHF. The CDR3 nucleotides read TGTGCCAGCAGTTTTGTAGGGGATTCACCCCTCCACTTT.

The table lists this clonotype with many counts. The chain has TRBV4-2 and TRBJ2-1; 10 nucleotides match TRBD2. Germline assignment: CDR1 LGHNA and CDR2 YNFKEQ. The CDR3 extends over 15 amino acids. V dropped 2 bases and J dropped 6; count of bases not matched to a gene: 4. In nucleotides, the CDR3 is TGTGCCAGCAGCCAAATCCTAGCGGGGGTCAATGAGCAGTTCTTC. It yields the protein CASSQILAGVNEQFF.

This clonotype was recorded many times. V gene TRBV20-1 combines with J gene TRBJ1-3, with 8 bases identical to TRBD1. The V segment lost 6 bases and the J segment 4 bases; nucleotides outside the gene matches: 8. The germline gives CDR1 DFQATT, CDR2 SNEGSKA (reference sequence). The CDR3 is made up of 14 amino acids. The CDR3 protein is CSATDRAQGNTIYF. The CDR3 nucleotides are TGCAGTGCCACGGACAGGGCGCAAGGAAACACCATATATTTT.